This T cell receptor beta chain was captured in a study of T cell repertoires in cytomegalovirus infection. The V end was cut by 3 bases, the J end by 0 bases, with 10 bases between. CDR3 length: 15 residues. CDR1 SGDLS and CDR2 YYNGEE come from the germline V gene. One entry per CDR3 protein, called by TCRdb with MiXCR from the reads. Among roughly 110,000 distinct CDR3 sequences listed, about 33% were seen once. Concerning this clonotype itself: No antigen is known for it.

The sample was CD8+ T cells from cultured PBMCs, taken from culture after CMV antigen stimulation. The TCR comes from a human donor in good health (CMV status not recorded). Some clones in this sample may be carry-over from other donors' samples. The V gene is TRBV9, the J gene TRBJ2-1, with D tentatively TRBD2 (6 bases). CDR3 DNA: TGTGCCAGCAGCGCCTCCGGGGGCTCCTACAATGAGCAGTTCTTC. Translation gives CASSASGGSYNEQFF.